This TCR beta chain was captured in a study of T cells in Graves' hyperthyroidism and ophthalmopathy (dated by TCRdb to between 2018 and 2021). At the level of the whole study: Peripheral blood samples were taken at the time of initial diagnosis, prior to any treatment. To identify TCR V-J signatures that set the groups apart, the researchers used a discovery cohort of 100 patients, made up of 40 to 45 with Graves' ophthalmopathy and approximately 57 with stable Graves' hyperthyroidism. Prospective prediction of ophthalmopathy was tested in an independent validation cohort consisting of under 20 hyperthyroidism patients and more than 15 patients who later progressed to ophthalmopathy. The approximately 98 discovery patients were randomly divided into training and test sets at a 7:3 ratio. Thyroid tissue and blood T-cell repertoires from six or seven Graves' hyperthyroidism patients were also compared in the study. Once sampling was done, hyperthyroidism patients were given methimazole at a starting dose of 30 mg daily, whereas ophthalmopathy patients were given high-dose intravenous methylprednisolone. The paper reports TCR Vbeta CDR3 sequencing of some 140 peripheral blood samples: 43 ophthalmopathy, under 85 hyperthyroidism and around 17 progressor patients. Overall study outcomes, separate from this receptor: During validation, the model predicted progression to ophthalmopathy a median of about 6.3 months ahead of onset, with around 65% sensitivity and less than 85% specificity. Sample size was not statistically predetermined, and investigators were not blinded to group allocation. Most expanded thyroid clonotypes (frequency above 0.001) were also detected in blood, a finding suggesting that blood repertoires may reflect thyroid immune responses. A model built on a 13 V-J signature distinguished ophthalmopathy from stable hyperthyroidism, reaching 85% to 90% sensitivity and 81% to 83% specificity in cross-validation and 80%/75% in testing.

In this sample, this clonotype turned up many times. The antigen it binds to is not known. The input lacks base qualities; no much larger clone sits a single base away. There are 18 amino acids in the CDR3, from cysteine to phenylalanine inclusive. This entry keeps only the CDR3 DNA: 54 bases, framed from base 1. After removal of 5 bases from V and 0 bases from J, the junction retains 13 bases not matched to a gene. The germline V gene provides CDR1 MDHEN and CDR2 SYDVKM. Stable Graves' hyperthyroidism was defined as no progression to ophthalmopathy during 18 months of follow-up. Hyperthyroidism patients were aged 18 to 65 years and newly diagnosed, with disease duration of less than 2 months. Any patient with an uncontrolled infection, another autoimmune disease, pregnancy or lactation was excluded. Diagnoses were established on the basis of clinical symptoms, serum thyroxine and TRAb, thyroid ultrasound, and orbital computed tomography. PBMCs were separated from roughly 10 ml of fresh peripheral blood using Ficoll-Paque density gradient centrifugation. Total RNA was extracted with Trizol reagent, and quality was checked on an Agilent 2100 Bioanalyzer.

TCR beta CDR3 regions were amplified from RNA transcripts. The first round of RT-PCR for the TCR CDR3 was performed with the HTBI primer set and the Qiagen OneStep RT-PCR kit. Libraries were constructed in a second round of multiplex PCR, after which size selection and purification were performed. The libraries were sequenced on an Illumina HiSeq2000 using paired-end 100 bp reads. As for the authors' bioinformatics: SOAPnuke was used to process the raw data, with reads discarded if the reads contained adapters or uncalled bases, had a mean Phred below 15, or lacked an exact constant-primer or identifier match. High-quality paired reads were merged with COPE v1.2.5, and unique nucleotide sequences were defined as clonotypes. Clonotypes were aligned to IMGT TRBV, TRBD and TRBJ reference segments using MiTCR v1.1. Analysis was restricted to V-J combinations with a frequency above 0.0001, which covered over 98% of repertoires. A TCS score was defined as the ratio between F50 (clonal expansion) and ExV (chaos), using BLOSUM62-based TCRdist between CDR3 peptides within each V-J. Welch's t-statistics and random forest reduced 500 to 550 V-J features to some 14, which were used in a naive Bayes classifier (R e1071). TCRdb reprocessed the public reads (quality trimming at Q25 with fastp, clone calling with MiXCR) and kept in-frame beta chains. Rows are combined by CDR3 protein, so each entry shows the most common genes and DNA. TCRdb's processing, not the authors', yielded these V and J calls. Here the sample has 600,000 to 750,000 distinct CDR3 sequences; 17% occur a single time. The ten largest clones capture roughly a sixth of the sample.

The material sequenced was blood. Here the chain combines TRBV28 and TRBJ2-7; 10 nucleotides in the junction match TRBD2. This clonotype was sampled from a man over 45 with Graves' hyperthyroidism. At the DNA level, the sequence is TGTGCCAGCAGTCTCACTCCGGGACTAGCGATAGCCTCCTACGAGCAGTACTTC. It translates as CASSLTPGLAIASYEQYF. When the CDR3 is completed using the reference TRBV28 and TRBJ2-7 genes on either side, the full variable domain is DVKVTQSSRYLVKRTGEKVFLECVQDMDHENMFWYRQDPGLGLRLIYFSYDVKMKEKGDIPEGYSVSREKKERFSLILESASTNQTSMYLCASSLTPGLAIASYEQYFGPGTRLTVT.